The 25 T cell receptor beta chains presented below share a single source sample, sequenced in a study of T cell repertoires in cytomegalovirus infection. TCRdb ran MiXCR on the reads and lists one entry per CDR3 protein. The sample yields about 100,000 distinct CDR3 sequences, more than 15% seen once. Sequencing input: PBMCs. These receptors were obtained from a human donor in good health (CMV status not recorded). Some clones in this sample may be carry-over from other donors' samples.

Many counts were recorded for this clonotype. The DNA for the CDR3 is TGTGCCAGCAGCTTAGCGGTGGGGTCCACCTCCTACGAGCAGTACTTC. Translated, it gives CASSLAVGSTSYEQYF. The genes are TRBV7-2 and TRBJ2-7; D unclear. Germline CDR1 SGHTA, CDR2 FQGNSA. V was cut by 0 bases and J by 0 bases, with 12 bases left in between. The CDR3 runs 16 residues.

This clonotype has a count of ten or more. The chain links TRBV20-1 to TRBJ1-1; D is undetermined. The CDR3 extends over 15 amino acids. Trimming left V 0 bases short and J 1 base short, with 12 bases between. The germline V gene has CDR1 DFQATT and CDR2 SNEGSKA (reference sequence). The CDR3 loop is CSARDFRLQNTEAFF. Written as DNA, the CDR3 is TGCAGTGCTAGAGATTTCAGACTCCAGAACACTGAAGCTTTCTTT.

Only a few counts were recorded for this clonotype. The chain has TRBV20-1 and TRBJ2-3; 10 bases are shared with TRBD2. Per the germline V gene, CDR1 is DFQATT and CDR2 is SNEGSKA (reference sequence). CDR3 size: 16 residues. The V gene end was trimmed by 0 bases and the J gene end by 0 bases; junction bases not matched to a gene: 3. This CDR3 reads CSARDSSGGSTDTQYF. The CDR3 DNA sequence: TGCAGTGCTAGAGATTCTAGCGGGGGTAGCACAGATACGCAGTATTTT.

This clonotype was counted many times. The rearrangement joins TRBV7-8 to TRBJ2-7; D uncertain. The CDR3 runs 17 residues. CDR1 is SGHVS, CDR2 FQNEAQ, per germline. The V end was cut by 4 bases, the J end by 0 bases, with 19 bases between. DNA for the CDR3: TGTGCCAGCAGCTCCCCGTTGCTTAGGGCATACTCCTACGAGCAGTACTTC. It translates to CASSSPLLRAYSYEQYF.

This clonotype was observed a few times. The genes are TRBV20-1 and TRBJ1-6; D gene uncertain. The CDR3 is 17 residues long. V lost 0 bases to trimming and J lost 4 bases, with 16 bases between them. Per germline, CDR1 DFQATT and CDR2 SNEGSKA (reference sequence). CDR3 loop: CSARDALGHGYNSPLHF. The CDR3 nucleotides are TGCAGTGCTAGAGATGCGTTGGGTCACGGGTATAATTCACCCCTCCACTTT.

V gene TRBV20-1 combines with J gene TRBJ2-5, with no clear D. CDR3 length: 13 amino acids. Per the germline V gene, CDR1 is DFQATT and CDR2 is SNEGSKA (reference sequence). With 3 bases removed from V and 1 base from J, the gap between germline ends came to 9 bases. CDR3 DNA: TGCAGTGCTAGTCAGGCGGCCCAAGAGACCCAGTACTTC. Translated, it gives CSASQAAQETQYF.

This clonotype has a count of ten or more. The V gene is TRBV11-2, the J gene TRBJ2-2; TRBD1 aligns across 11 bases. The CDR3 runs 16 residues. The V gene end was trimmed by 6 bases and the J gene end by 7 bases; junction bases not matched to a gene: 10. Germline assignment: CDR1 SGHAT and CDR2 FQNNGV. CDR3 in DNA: TGTGCCAGCAGGCAGATCCGGGGACAGGGGGTCGGGGAGCTGTTTTTT. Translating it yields CASRQIRGQGVGELFF.

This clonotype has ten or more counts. CDR3 amino acids: CASSPGIRGKLFF. The CDR3 bases are TGTGCCAGCAGTCCAGGGATACGAGGAAAACTGTTTTTT. The chain employs TRBV28 and TRBJ1-4; possibly TRBD1 for D (5 bases). From germline, CDR1 is MDHEN and CDR2 SYDVKM. CDR3 length equals 13 residues. Trimming pared 5 bases from V and 10 bases from J, leaving 14 bases between.

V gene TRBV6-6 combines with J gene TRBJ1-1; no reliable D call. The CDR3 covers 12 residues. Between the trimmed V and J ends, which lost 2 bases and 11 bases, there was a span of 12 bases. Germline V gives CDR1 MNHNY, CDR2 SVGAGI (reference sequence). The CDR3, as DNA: TGTGCCAGCAGTTACGTTGGCCTGCCGGCTTTCTTT. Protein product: CASSYVGLPAFF.

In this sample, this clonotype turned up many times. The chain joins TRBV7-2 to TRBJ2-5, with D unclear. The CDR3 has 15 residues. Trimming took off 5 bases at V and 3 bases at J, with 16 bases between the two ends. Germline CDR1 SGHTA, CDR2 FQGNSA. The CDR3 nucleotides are TGTGCCAGCAGCCGATCTTTAGGCAGCGAAGAGACCCAGTACTTC. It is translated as CASSRSLGSEETQYF.

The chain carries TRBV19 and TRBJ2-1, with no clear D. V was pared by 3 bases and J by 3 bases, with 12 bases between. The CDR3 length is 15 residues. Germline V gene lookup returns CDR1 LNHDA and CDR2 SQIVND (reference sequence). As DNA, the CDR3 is TGTGCCAGTAGTATGTCCGAGACGAGCTACAATGAGCAGTTCTTC. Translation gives CASSMSETSYNEQFF.

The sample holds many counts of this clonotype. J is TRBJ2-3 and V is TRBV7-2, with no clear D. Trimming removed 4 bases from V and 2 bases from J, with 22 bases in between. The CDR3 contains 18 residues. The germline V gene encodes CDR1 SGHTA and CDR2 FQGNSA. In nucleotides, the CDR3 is TGTGCCAGCAGCTCGATGCCGGGCCGACCTACTATCACAGATACGCAGTATTTT. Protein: CASSSMPGRPTITDTQYF.

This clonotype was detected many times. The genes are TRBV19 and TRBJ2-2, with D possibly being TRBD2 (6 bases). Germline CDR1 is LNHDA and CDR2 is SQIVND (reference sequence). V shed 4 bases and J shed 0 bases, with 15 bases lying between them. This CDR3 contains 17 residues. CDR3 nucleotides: TGTGCCAGTAGTAAGGGATACGGGGAGGCGAACACCGGGGAGCTGTTTTTT. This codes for CASSKGYGEANTGELFF. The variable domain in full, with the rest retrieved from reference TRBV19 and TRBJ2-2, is DGGITQSPKYLFRKEGQNVTLSCEQNLNHDAMYWYRQDPGQGLRLIYYSQIVNDFQKGDIAEGYSVSREKKESFPLTVTSAQKNPTAFYLCASSKGYGEANTGELFFGEGSRLTVL.

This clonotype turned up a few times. The CDR3 bases are TGCAGTGCTAGAGAGGGAGTCGGGACCCGGAGATCGGAAGAGCAGTTCTTC. It translates to CSAREGVGTRRSEEQFF. The chain links TRBV20-1 to TRBJ2-1; D may be TRBD1 or TRBD2 (5 bases each). The germline gives CDR1 DFQATT, CDR2 SNEGSKA (reference sequence). Trimming stripped 0 bases from V and 10 bases from J, with 25 bases between. CDR3 length: 17 amino acids.

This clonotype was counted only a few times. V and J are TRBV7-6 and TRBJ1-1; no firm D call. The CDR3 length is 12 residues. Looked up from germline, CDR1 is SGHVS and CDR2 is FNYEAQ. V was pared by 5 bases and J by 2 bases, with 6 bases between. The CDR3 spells CASSHPNTEAFF. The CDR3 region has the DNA TGTGCCAGCAGCCACCCCAACACTGAAGCTTTCTTT. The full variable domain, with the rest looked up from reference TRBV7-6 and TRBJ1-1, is GAGVSQSPRYKVTKRGQDVALRCDPISGHVSLYWYRQALGQGPEFLTYFNYEAQQDKSGLPNDRFSAERPEGSISTLTIQRTEQRDSAMYRCASSHPNTEAFFGQGTRLTVV.

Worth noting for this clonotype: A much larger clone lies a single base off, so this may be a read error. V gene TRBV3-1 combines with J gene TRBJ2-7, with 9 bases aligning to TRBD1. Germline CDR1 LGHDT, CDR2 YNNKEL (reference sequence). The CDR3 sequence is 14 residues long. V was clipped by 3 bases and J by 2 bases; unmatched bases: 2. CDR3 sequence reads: CASSHGTGPYEQYF. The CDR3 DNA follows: TGTGCCAGCAGCCACGGGACAGGGCCCTACGAGCAGTACTTC.

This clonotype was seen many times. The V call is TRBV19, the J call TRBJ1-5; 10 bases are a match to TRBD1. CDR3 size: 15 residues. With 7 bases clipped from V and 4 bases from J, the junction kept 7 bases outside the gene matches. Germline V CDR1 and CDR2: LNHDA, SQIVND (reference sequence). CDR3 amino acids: CASNRDRGRNQPQHF. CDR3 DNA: TGTGCCAGTAACCGGGACAGGGGAAGGAATCAGCCCCAGCATTTT.

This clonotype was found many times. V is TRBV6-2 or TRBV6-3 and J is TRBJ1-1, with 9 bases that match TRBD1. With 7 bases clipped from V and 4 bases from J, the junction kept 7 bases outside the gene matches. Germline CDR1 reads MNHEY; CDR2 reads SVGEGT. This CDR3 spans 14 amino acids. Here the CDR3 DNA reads TGTGCCAGCAACCGGGACAGGGTGTCCACTGAAGCTTTCTTT. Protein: CASNRDRVSTEAFF.

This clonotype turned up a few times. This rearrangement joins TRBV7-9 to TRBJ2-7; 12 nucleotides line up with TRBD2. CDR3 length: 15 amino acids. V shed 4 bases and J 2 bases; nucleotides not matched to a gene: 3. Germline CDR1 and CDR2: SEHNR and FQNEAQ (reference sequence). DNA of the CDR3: TGTGCCAGCAGCTCCCTAGCGGGGGGGGCCTACGAGCAGTACTTC. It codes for CASSSLAGGAYEQYF.

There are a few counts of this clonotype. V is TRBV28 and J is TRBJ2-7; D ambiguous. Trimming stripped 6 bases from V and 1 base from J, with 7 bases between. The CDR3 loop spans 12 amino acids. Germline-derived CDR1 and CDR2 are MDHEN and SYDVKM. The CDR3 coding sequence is TGTGCCAGCAGCCCCCCGTCCTACGAGCAGTACTTC. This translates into CASSPPSYEQYF.

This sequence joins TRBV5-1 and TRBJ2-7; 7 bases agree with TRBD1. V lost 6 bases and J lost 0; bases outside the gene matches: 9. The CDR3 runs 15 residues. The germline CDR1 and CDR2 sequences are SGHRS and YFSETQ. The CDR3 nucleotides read TGCGCCAGCAAGCGAACCGGGACAGCCTCCTACGAGCAGTACTTC. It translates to CASKRTGTASYEQYF.

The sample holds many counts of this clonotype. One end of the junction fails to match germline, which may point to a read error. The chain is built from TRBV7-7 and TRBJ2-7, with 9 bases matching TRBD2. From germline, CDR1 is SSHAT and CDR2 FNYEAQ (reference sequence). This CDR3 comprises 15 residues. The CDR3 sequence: CASSLCLAGLYEQYF. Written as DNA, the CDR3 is TGTGCTAGCAGCTTATGCCTAGCGGGGCTCTACGAGCAGTACTTC.

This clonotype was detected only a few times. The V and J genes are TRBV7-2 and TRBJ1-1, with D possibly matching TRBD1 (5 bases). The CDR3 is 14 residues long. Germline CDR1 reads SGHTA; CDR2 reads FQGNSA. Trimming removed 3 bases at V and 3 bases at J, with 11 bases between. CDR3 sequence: CASSLRGAYTEAFF. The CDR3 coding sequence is TGTGCCAGCAGCTTGAGGGGCGCGTACACTGAAGCTTTCTTT.

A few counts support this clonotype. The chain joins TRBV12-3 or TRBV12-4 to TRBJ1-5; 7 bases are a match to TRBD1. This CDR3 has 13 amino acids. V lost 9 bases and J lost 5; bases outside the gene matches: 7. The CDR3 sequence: CASTGTADQPQHF. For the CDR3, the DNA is TGTGCCAGTACCGGGACAGCCGATCAGCCCCAGCATTTT.

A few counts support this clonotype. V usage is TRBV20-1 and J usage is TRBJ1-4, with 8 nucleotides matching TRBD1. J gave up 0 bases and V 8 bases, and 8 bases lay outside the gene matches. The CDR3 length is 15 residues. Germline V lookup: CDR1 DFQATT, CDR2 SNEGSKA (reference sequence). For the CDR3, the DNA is TGCAGTACCCTAGACAGGGGAGCAACTAATGAAAAACTGTTTTTT. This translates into CSTLDRGATNEKLFF.